The 20 T cell receptor beta chains presented below share a single source sample, sequenced in a study of radiotherapy plus CTLA-4 blockade in lung cancer. Method: immunoSEQ multiplex PCR; TCRdb's copy keeps in-frame clones and lacks some. The data show roughly 93,000 clones, around 86% seen once. Material: peripheral blood, obtained from a patient treated with radiotherapy plus ipilimumab. Every receptor here comes from a human donor with non-small cell lung cancer who had a partial response to radiotherapy plus ipilimumab.

The rearrangement joins TRBV5-5 to TRBJ2-5; 16 bases are a match to TRBD2. There are 17 residues in the CDR3. V trimming: 1 base; J trimming: 5 bases; junction bases outside the gene matches: 5. Per the germline V gene, CDR1 is SGHKS and CDR2 is YYEKEE (reference sequence). The CDR3 sequence: CASSLRSGLAGGETQYF. CDR3 nucleotide sequence: TGTGCCAGCAGCTTGCGCTCGGGACTAGCGGGGGGGGAGACCCAGTACTTC. Using reference TRBV5-5 and TRBJ2-5 for the parts outside the CDR3, the full variable domain is DAGVTQSPTHLIKTRGQQVTLRCSPISGHKSVSWYQQVLGQGPQFIFQYYEKEERGRGNFPDRFSARQFPNYSSELNVNALLLGDSALYLCASSLRSGLAGGETQYFGPGTRLLVL.

This clone has more than one count but fewer than ten. The chain joins TRBV30 to TRBJ1-5, with 8 bases matching TRBD1. Germline V CDR1 and CDR2: GTSNPN, SVGIG (reference sequence). V gave up 2 bases and J gave up 5 bases; unmatched junction bases: 2. CDR3 length: 13 residues. CDR3 protein: CAWSQQGDQPQHF. Written as DNA, the CDR3 is TGTGCCTGGAGTCAACAGGGGGATCAGCCCCAGCATTTT.

This chain connects TRBV19 to TRBJ2-7, with 8 bases lining up with TRBD1. Germline V gene sequence: CDR1 LNHDA, CDR2 SQIVND (reference sequence). The CDR3 is 15 amino acids. V lost 6 bases, J lost 4 bases, and 11 bases stayed unmatched. The CDR3 reads CASSRPGQGRYEQYF. CDR3 sequence (DNA): TGTGCCAGTAGCAGGCCCGGACAGGGACGGTACGAGCAGTACTTC.

The gene calls are TRBV4-2 and TRBJ2-1, with TRBD2 as a possible D gene (6 bases). The length of the CDR3 is 16 residues. The V end lost 1 base, the J end lost 5 bases, and 15 bases lay between the germline ends. CDR1 and CDR2 from the germline V gene are LGHNA and YNFKEQ. The CDR3 DNA follows: TGTGCCAGCAGCCAAGTGGCTGGGCGGGGTGACAATGAGCAGTTCTTC. This gives the protein CASSQVAGRGDNEQFF.

The rearrangement uses TRBV19 and TRBJ1-2; D unresolved. Germline V lookup: CDR1 LNHDA, CDR2 SQIVND (reference sequence). V lost 5 bases and J 0 bases, leaving 13 bases between the germline ends. CDR3 length: 15 residues. The CDR3 DNA sequence: TGTGCCAGTAGTTCAGCGGGGATTCCTAACTATGGCTACACCTTC. This gives the protein CASSSAGIPNYGYTF.

The chain has TRBV9 and TRBJ1-4, with 10 bases aligning to TRBD1. Germline V gene lookup returns CDR1 SGDLS and CDR2 YYNGEE. The length of the CDR3 is 15 residues. Germline trimming cut 3 bases from V and 5 bases from J; bases unmatched to any gene: 4. The CDR3 coding sequence is TGTGCCAGCAGCGGGGGGACAGGGGCGAATGAAAAACTGTTTTTT. Protein sequence: CASSGGTGANEKLFF. Full variable domain (rest looked up from reference TRBV9 and TRBJ1-4): DSGVTQTPKHLITATGQRVTLRCSPRSGDLSVYWYQQSLDQGLQFLIQYYNGEERAKGNILERFSAQQFPDLHSELNLSSLELGDSALYFCASSGGTGANEKLFFGSGTQLSVL.

The chain employs TRBV7-2 and TRBJ2-1; D gene uncertain. The germline CDR1 and CDR2 sequences are SGHTA and FQGNSA. The CDR3 consists of 12 residues. Trimming pared 2 bases from V and 10 bases from J, leaving 9 bases between. CDR3 DNA: TGTGCCAGCAGCTTACTGAAACGGGAGCAGTTCTTC. Amino acid sequence: CASSLLKREQFF.

The CDR3 DNA is TGTGCCAGCAGTTACTCGTTTAGCGGGACCTACGAGCAGTACTTC. It codes for CASSYSFSGTYEQYF. This sequence joins TRBV6-6 and TRBJ2-7; 8 bases map to TRBD2. Trimming took 0 bases from V and 2 from J; bases not matched to a gene: 3. The length of the CDR3 is 15 residues. Per the germline V gene, CDR1 is MNHNY and CDR2 is SVGAGI (reference sequence).

The V call is TRBV30, the J call TRBJ2-7; 7 positions agree with TRBD1. CDR3 length: 12 amino acids. V dropped 4 bases and J dropped 4; count of bases not matched to a gene: 4. Germline V gene data show CDR1 as GTSNPN and CDR2 as SVGIG (reference sequence). The CDR3 sequence is CAWTLTGYEQYF. The CDR3 DNA reads as TGTGCCTGGACCCTGACAGGGTACGAGCAGTACTTC.

The chain employs TRBV7-9 and TRBJ2-1; TRBD2 aligns across 10 bases. The CDR3 consists of 16 residues. Germline CDR1 SEHNR, CDR2 FQNEAQ (reference sequence). The junction had 12 bases not matched to a gene; V was cut back by 6 bases and J by 7 bases. CDR3 coding DNA: TGTGCCAGCAGTCGGACTAGCGGAAGGTCGGGGAATGAGCAGTTCTTC. Residues: CASSRTSGRSGNEQFF.

This rearrangement joins TRBV5-1 to TRBJ2-1, with 10 bases that match TRBD2. Trimming cost V 0 bases and J 9 bases; bases outside gene matches: 9. The germline V gene has CDR1 SGHRS and CDR2 YFSETQ. The CDR3 covers 16 residues. As DNA, the CDR3 is TGCGCCAGCAGCTTGGACCCTAGCGGGAGCTTGGGTGAGCAGTTCTTC. Its translation is CASSLDPSGSLGEQFF.

The chain joins TRBV6-6 to TRBJ2-1; 8 bases line up with TRBD2. The germline gives CDR1 MNHNY, CDR2 SVGAGI (reference sequence). The CDR3 has 13 amino acids. Losses at the gene ends were 8 bases for V and 10 bases for J; bases not matched to a gene: 10. The CDR3 sequence is CASGSEREWEQFF. Here the CDR3 DNA reads TGTGCCAGCGGGTCAGAGCGGGAGTGGGAGCAGTTCTTC.

V and J are TRBV5-1 and TRBJ1-1, with D perhaps matching TRBD1 (5 bases). CDR3 length equals 14 residues. Germline assignment: CDR1 SGHRS and CDR2 YFSETQ. The ends were cut back, 4 bases at V and 0 bases at J, with 10 bases in the middle. Written as DNA, the CDR3 is TGCGCCAGCAGCACGGACACCATGAACACTGAAGCTTTCTTT. This translates into CASSTDTMNTEAFF.

In nucleotides, the CDR3 is TGTGCCAGCAGCGGCGGTGATAGCGGGAGTGCAGATACGCAGTATTTT. Translated: CASSGGDSGSADTQYF. The rearrangement links TRBV9 to TRBJ2-3, with 9 bases aligning to TRBD2. Trimming at V came to 3 bases and at J to 4 bases, leaving 9 bases not matched to a gene. The CDR3 length is 16 residues. Germline-derived CDR1 and CDR2 are SGDLS and YYNGEE.

The DNA for the CDR3 is TGTGCCAGTAGTAGAGGGTCGAGGGAGACCCAGTACTTC. Translation gives CASSRGSRETQYF. The chain recombines TRBV19 with TRBJ2-5; a possible D gene is TRBD2 (5 bases). Trimming cost V 4 bases and J 5 bases, with 11 bases left between them. This CDR3 comprises 13 residues. Germline V lookup: CDR1 LNHDA, CDR2 SQIVND (reference sequence).

This clone has just a few counts. The chain has TRBV5-1 and TRBJ2-1, with D possibly TRBD2 on 6 matching bases. V was pared by 0 bases and J by 8 bases, with 15 bases between. Germline CDR1 and CDR2: SGHRS and YFSETQ. The CDR3 covers 15 residues. The CDR3 region is CASSLVGTREYEQFF. CDR3 in DNA: TGCGCCAGCAGCTTGGTTGGGACCCGGGAGTATGAGCAGTTCTTC.

The chain has TRBV28 and TRBJ2-7, with 7 bases matching TRBD2. There are 13 residues in the CDR3. The trim removed 6 bases at V and 1 base at J, leaving 3 bases unmatched. Germline CDR1 and CDR2: MDHEN and SYDVKM. The CDR3 loop is CASRASGSYEQYF. The CDR3 region has the DNA TGTGCCAGCAGGGCTAGCGGATCCTACGAGCAGTACTTC. Combining the CDR3 with reference TRBV28 and TRBJ2-7 gives the whole variable domain DVKVTQSSRYLVKRTGEKVFLECVQDMDHENMFWYRQDPGLGLRLIYFSYDVKMKEKGDIPEGYSVSREKKERFSLILESASTNQTSMYLCASRASGSYEQYFGPGTRLTVT.

This clone occurred once. This chain connects TRBV28 to TRBJ2-1, with 10 nucleotides matching TRBD1. Germline CDR1 is MDHEN and CDR2 is SYDVKM. V shed 4 bases, J shed 6 bases, and the junction held 9 bases outside the gene matches. The CDR3 is 16 amino acids. Written as DNA, the CDR3 is TGTGCCAGCAGTTCGGGACCGGGACAGGGGACCAATGAGCAGTTCTTC. It is translated as CASSSGPGQGTNEQFF.

V gene TRBV30 combines with J gene TRBJ2-7; 9 positions match TRBD2. V lost 1 base, J lost 3 bases, and 4 bases stayed unmatched. This CDR3 comprises 14 residues. Per germline, CDR1 GTSNPN and CDR2 SVGIG (reference sequence). The CDR3 DNA reads as TGTGCCTGGAGTGGACTAGCGGAACTCTACGAGCAGTACTTC. As protein: CAWSGLAELYEQYF.

Comments on this clone: The sample carries other DNA sequences with the same CDR3. V and J are TRBV6-5 and TRBJ2-2; 8 bases agree with TRBD2. Germline V CDR1 and CDR2: MNHEY, SVGAGI. The V and J ends lost 6 bases and 7 bases, in that order; junction bases with no gene match: 10. The CDR3 covers 15 residues. The CDR3 here is CASRNGRGRNGELFF. The CDR3 DNA reads TGTGCCAGCAGGAACGGGAGGGGCCGGAACGGGGAGCTGTTTTTT.